Below are 9 T cell receptor beta chains sequenced from a single sample in a study of T cell responses to AZD1222 COVID-19 vaccine. Data came from immunoSEQ multiplex PCR; TCRdb stores just in-frame clones and leaves some out. The top ten clones hold approximately 8.4% of a sample with roughly 120,000 clones, approximately 90% of them seen once. Material: peripheral blood, obtained on day 0 of AZD1222 vaccination. Every receptor here comes from an adult in good health.

CDR3 DNA: TGTGCCACCAGTGATTTGAGCCCTAGCGGGAGGGTCTACGAGCAGTACTTC. Amino acid sequence: CATSDLSPSGRVYEQYF. This sequence joins TRBV24-1 and TRBJ2-7, with 12 bases identical to TRBD2. Germline CDR1 KGHDR, CDR2 SFDVKD. The CDR3 sequence is 17 residues long. The J segment lost 3 bases and the V segment lost 0 bases, leaving 5 bases of the junction unmatched.

The chain couples TRBV10-2 to TRBJ1-1; perhaps TRBD1 as D (5 bases). Trimming removed 6 bases from V and 6 bases from J, with 11 bases in between. Germline V gene data show CDR1 as WSHSY and CDR2 as SAAADI. The CDR3 totals 12 residues. The CDR3 DNA sequence: TGCGCCAGCAGGGGGGTAGGGGCTGAAGCTTTCTTT. Protein sequence: CASRGVGAEAFF.

The chain recombines TRBV6-5 with TRBJ2-1, with D perhaps matching TRBD2 (5 bases). Deletions cut 6 bases from V and 12 bases from J, with 12 bases between. The CDR3 is made up of 11 amino acids. CDR1 is MNHEY and CDR2 is SVGAGI in the germline V gene. The CDR3 nucleotides read TGTGCCAGCAGGGGCGGGCCGACGCAGTTCTTC. It translates to CASRGGPTQFF.

V is TRBV5-1 and J is TRBJ2-4, with 8 bases identical to TRBD2. The CDR3 length is 15 residues. After removal of 0 bases from V and 8 bases from J, the junction contained 7 bases not matched to a gene. Per germline, CDR1 SGHRS and CDR2 YFSETQ. CDR3: CASSLAGTRGDIQYF. The CDR3 DNA sequence: TGCGCCAGCAGCTTGGCCGGGACTAGGGGTGACATTCAGTACTTC. Using reference TRBV5-1 and TRBJ2-4 for the parts outside the CDR3, the full variable domain is KAGVTQTPRYLIKTRGQQVTLSCSPISGHRSVSWYQQTPGQGLQFLFEYFSETQRNKGNFPGRFSGRQFSNSRSEMNVSTLELGDSALYLCASSLAGTRGDIQYFGAGTRLSVL.

This clone was counted a single time. This chain joins TRBV5-1 and TRBJ2-1, with 7 bases aligning to TRBD2. CDR1 and CDR2 (germline): SGHRS, YFSETQ. V was pared by 4 bases and J by 0 bases, with 7 bases of the junction left unmatched. This CDR3 comprises 16 residues. The CDR3 region is CASSPGEGISYNEQFF. DNA of the CDR3: TGCGCCAGCAGCCCTGGGGAGGGTATCTCCTACAATGAGCAGTTCTTC.

The chain carries TRBV28 and TRBJ1-5; 12 bases line up with TRBD1. The V and J ends lost 8 bases and 2 bases, in that order; junction bases with no gene match: 10. CDR3 size: 17 residues. The V gene's germline CDR1 is MDHEN and CDR2 SYDVKM. The CDR3 DNA reads as TGTGCCAGCCGTCCGGAGGGGACAGGGGGCCGCAATCAGCCCCAGCATTTT. Amino acids: CASRPEGTGGRNQPQHF.

This rearrangement joins TRBV19 to TRBJ1-5; possibly TRBD1 for D (5 bases). This CDR3 has 15 residues. V lost 2 bases and J 3 bases, leaving 11 bases between the germline ends. CDR1 and CDR2 from the germline V gene are LNHDA and SQIVND (reference sequence). DNA for the CDR3: TGTGCCAGTAGTATAAGTCGGGGACCCAATCAGCCCCAGCATTTT. This translates into CASSISRGPNQPQHF. The full variable domain, with the rest looked up from reference TRBV19 and TRBJ1-5, is DGGITQSPKYLFRKEGQNVTLSCEQNLNHDAMYWYRQDPGQGLRLIYYSQIVNDFQKGDIAEGYSVSREKKESFPLTVTSAQKNPTAFYLCASSISRGPNQPQHFGDGTRLSIL.

This sequence joins TRBV2 and TRBJ1-5; D is unresolved. Germline V lookup: CDR1 SNHLY, CDR2 FYNNEI. V gave up 3 bases and J gave up 9 bases, with 18 bases separating them. The CDR3 consists of 15 residues. CDR3 coding DNA: TGTGCCAGCAGTGATGAGAACGGGTCAGATGCGCCCCAGCATTTT. Its translation is CASSDENGSDAPQHF. Complete variable domain (other parts from reference TRBV2 and TRBJ1-5): EPEVTQTPSHQVTQMGQEVILRCVPISNHLYFYWYRQILGQKVEFLVSFYNNEISEKSEIFDDQFSVERPDGSNFTLKIRSTKLEDSAMYFCASSDENGSDAPQHFGDGTRLSIL.

The J gene is TRBJ1-2, the V gene TRBV18, with 9 bases fitting TRBD1. This CDR3 comprises 14 residues. Germline trimming cut 6 bases from V and 1 base from J; bases unmatched to any gene: 3. Germline assignment: CDR1 KGHSH and CDR2 LQKENI. CDR3 amino acids: CASSPGQGNYGYTF. Written as DNA, the CDR3 is TGTGCCAGCTCGCCGGGACAGGGTAACTATGGCTACACCTTC. Based on the CDR3 plus reference TRBV18 and TRBJ1-2, the full variable domain is NAGVMQNPRHLVRRRGQEARLRCSPMKGHSHVYWYRQLPEEGLKFMVYLQKENIIDESGMPKERFSAEFPKEGPSILRIQQVVRGDSAAYFCASSPGQGNYGYTFGSGTRLTVV.